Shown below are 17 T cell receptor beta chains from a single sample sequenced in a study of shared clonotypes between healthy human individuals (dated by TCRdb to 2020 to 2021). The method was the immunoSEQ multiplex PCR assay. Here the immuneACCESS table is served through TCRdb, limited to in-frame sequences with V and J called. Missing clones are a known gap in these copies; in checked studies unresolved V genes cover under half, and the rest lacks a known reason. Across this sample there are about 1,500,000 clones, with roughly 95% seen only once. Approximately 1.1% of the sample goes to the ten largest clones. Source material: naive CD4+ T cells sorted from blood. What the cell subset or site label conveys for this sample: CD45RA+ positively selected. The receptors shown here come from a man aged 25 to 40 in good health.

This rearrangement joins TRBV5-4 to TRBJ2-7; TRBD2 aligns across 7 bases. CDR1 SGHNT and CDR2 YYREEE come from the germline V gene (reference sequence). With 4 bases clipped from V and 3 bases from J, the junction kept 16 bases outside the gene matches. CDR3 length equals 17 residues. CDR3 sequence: CASSLQGGQFSGYEQYF. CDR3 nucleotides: TGTGCCAGCAGCCTCCAGGGAGGGCAGTTTTCGGGCTACGAGCAGTACTTC.

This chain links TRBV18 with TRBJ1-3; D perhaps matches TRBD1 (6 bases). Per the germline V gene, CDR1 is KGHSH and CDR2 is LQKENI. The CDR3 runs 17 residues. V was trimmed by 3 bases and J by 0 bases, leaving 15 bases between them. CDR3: CASSPPGGGSSGNTIYF. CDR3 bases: TGTGCCAGCTCACCCCCTGGAGGGGGGAGCTCTGGAAACACCATATATTTT.

The CDR3 spells CASGAKNIQYF. The CDR3 DNA reads as TGTGCCAGCGGTGCCAAAAACATTCAGTACTTC. The chain couples TRBV6-6 to TRBJ2-4; D is ambiguous. Trimming removed 8 bases from V and 1 base from J, with 3 bases in between. Germline lookup yields CDR1 MNHNY and CDR2 SVGAGI (reference sequence). This CDR3 has 11 residues.

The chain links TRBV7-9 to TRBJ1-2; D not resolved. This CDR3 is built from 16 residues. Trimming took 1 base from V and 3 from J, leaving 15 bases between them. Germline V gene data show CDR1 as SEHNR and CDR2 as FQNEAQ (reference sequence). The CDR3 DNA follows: TGTGCCAGCAGCTTAGAACGCGGGGTGTCGGACTATGGCTACACCTTC. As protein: CASSLERGVSDYGYTF. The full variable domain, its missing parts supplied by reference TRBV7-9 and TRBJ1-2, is DTGVSQNPRHKITKRGQNVTFRCDPISEHNRLYWYRQTLGQGPEFLTYFQNEAQLEKSRLLSDRFSAERPKGSFSTLEIQRTEQGDSAMYLCASSLERGVSDYGYTFGSGTRLTVV.

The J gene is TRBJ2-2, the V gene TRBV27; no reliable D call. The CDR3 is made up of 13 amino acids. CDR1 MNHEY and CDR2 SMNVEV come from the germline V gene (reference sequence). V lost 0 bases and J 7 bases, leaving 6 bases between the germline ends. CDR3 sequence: CASSLSVDGELFF. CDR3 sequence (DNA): TGTGCCAGCAGTTTATCGGTTGACGGGGAGCTGTTTTTT.

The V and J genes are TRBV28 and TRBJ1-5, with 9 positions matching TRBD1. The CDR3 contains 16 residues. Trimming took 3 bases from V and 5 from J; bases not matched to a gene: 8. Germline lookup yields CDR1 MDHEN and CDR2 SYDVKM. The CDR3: CASSLSGTGTYQPQHF. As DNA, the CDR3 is TGTGCCAGCAGTTTGTCCGGGACAGGGACTTATCAGCCCCAGCATTTT.

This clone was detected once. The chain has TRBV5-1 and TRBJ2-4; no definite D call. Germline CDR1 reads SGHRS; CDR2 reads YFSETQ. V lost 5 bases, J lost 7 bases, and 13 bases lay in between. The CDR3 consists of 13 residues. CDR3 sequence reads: CASRSPPLNIQYF. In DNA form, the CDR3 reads TGCGCCAGCAGATCTCCCCCTCTTAACATTCAGTACTTC.

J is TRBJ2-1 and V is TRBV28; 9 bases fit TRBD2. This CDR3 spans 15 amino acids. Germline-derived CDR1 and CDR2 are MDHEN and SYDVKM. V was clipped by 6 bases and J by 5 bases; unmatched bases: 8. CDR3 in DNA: TGTGCCAGCAGCCCCCTCAGCGGGAGGAACAATGAGCAGTTCTTC. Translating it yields CASSPLSGRNNEQFF.

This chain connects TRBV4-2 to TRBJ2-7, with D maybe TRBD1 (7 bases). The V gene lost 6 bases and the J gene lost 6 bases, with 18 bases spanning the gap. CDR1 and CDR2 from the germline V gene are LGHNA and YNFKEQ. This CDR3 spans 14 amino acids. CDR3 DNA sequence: TGTGCCAGCAGGGGAGGACAGGTTGACAGCGAGCAGTACTTC. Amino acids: CASRGGQVDSEQYF.

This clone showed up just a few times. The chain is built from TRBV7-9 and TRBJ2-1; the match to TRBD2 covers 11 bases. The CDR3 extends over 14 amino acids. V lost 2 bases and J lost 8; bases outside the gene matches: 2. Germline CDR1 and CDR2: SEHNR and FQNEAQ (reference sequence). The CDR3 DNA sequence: TGTGCCAGCAGCTTAACTAGCGGGAGCGATGAGCAGTTCTTC. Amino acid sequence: CASSLTSGSDEQFF.

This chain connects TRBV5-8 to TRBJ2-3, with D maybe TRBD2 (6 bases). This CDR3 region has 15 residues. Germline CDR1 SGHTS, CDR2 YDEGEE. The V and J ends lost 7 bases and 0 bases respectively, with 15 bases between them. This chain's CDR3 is CASLRRGSSTDTQYF. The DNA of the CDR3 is TGTGCCAGCCTTCGGCGGGGAAGTAGCACAGATACGCAGTATTTT.

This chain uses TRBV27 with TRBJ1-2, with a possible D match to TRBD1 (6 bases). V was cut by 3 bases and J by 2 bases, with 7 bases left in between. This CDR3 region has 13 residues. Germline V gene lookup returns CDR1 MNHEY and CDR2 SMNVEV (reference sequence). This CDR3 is CASSFGQNYGYTF. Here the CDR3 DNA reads TGTGCCAGCAGTTTCGGACAGAACTATGGCTACACCTTC.

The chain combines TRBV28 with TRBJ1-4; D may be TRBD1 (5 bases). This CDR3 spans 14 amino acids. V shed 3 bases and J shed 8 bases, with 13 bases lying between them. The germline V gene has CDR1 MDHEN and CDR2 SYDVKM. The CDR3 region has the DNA TGTGCCAGCAGTTTGTCAGGGTTAAGGGAAAAACTGTTTTTT. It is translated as CASSLSGLREKLFF.

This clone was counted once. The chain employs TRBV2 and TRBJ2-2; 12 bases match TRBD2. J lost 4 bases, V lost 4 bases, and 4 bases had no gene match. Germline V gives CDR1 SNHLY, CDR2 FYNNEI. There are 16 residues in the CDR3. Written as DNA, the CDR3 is TGTGCCAGCAGTGCTCCGGGACTAGCGGGCACCGGGGAGCTGTTTTTT. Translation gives CASSAPGLAGTGELFF.

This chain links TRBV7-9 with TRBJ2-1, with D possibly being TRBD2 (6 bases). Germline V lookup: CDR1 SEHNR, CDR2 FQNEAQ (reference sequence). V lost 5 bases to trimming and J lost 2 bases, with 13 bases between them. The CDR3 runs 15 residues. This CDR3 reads CASSPGRGTYNEQFF. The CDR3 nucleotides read TGTGCCAGCAGCCCGGGGCGCGGGACCTACAATGAGCAGTTCTTC.

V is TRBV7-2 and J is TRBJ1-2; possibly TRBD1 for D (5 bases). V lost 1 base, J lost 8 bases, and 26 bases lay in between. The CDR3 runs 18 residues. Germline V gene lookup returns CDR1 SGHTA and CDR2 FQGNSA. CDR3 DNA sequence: TGTGCCAGCAGCTTAGATCGAGTCCACCTTGCAGGGTTAGGGGGCTACACCTTC. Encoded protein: CASSLDRVHLAGLGGYTF.

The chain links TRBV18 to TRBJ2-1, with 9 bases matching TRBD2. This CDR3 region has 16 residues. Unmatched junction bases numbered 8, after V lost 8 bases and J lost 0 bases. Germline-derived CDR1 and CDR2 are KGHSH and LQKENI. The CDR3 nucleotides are TGTGCCAGCCGACGACTAGCGGAAGGCTCCTACAATGAGCAGTTCTTC. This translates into CASRRLAEGSYNEQFF.